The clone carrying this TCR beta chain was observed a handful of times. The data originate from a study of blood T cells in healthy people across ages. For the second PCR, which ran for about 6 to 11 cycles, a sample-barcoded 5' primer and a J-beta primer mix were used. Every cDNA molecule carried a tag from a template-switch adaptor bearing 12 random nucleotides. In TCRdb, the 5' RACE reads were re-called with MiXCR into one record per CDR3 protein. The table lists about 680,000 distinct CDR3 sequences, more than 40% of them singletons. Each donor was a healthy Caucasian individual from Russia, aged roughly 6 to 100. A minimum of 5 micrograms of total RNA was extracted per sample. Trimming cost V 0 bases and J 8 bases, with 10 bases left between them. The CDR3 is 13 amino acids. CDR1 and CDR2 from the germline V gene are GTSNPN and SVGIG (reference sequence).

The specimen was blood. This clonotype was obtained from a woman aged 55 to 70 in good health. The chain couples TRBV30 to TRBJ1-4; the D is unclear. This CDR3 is CAWSVKMGEKLFF. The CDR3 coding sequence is TGTGCCTGGAGTGTAAAAATGGGCGAAAAACTGTTTTTT. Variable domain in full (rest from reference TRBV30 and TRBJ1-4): SQTIHQWPATLVQPVGSPLSLECTVEGTSNPNLYWYRQAAGRGLQLLFYSVGIGQISSEVPQNLSASRPQDRQFILSSKKLLLSDSGFYLCAWSVKMGEKLFFGSGTQLSVL.